The 8 T cell receptor beta chains listed next were all sequenced from one sample in a study of blood T cell repertoires in COVID-19. Profiled with immunoSEQ multiplex PCR; TCRdb holds only in-frame clones, not every one. The table records around 230,000 clones, around 82% of them present only once. Sample: peripheral blood. These TCRs come from a woman aged 40-49 years with active or convalescent COVID-19.

V usage is TRBV30 and J usage is TRBJ1-3; D is unresolved. There are 14 residues in the CDR3. The V gene's germline CDR1 is GTSNPN and CDR2 SVGIG (reference sequence). V shed 3 bases and J shed 0 bases, with 9 bases lying between them. The CDR3 loop is CAWSWPYSGNTIYF. The CDR3 bases are TGTGCCTGGAGCTGGCCTTACTCTGGAAACACCATATATTTT.

The table lists this clone with a count of one. The chain links TRBV29-1 to TRBJ1-1, with unresolved D. Trimming removed 5 bases from V and 3 bases from J, with 10 bases in between. This CDR3 comprises 12 residues. Per germline, CDR1 SQVTM and CDR2 ANQGSEA. CDR3 nucleotides: TGCAGCGTTACTTCCGGGGACACTGAAGCTTTCTTT. This translates into CSVTSGDTEAFF.

CDR3 in amino acids: CASSSGTLNEKLFF. The CDR3 region has the DNA TGTGCCAGCAGTTCCGGGACATTAAATGAAAAACTGTTTTTT. The V gene is TRBV28, the J gene TRBJ1-4, with D possibly matching TRBD1 (6 bases). CDR3 length equals 14 residues. Trimming stripped 4 bases from V and 5 bases from J, with 11 bases between. CDR1 and CDR2 (germline): MDHEN, SYDVKM.

The chain couples TRBV7-2 to TRBJ2-1; 8 bases are shared with TRBD2. V trimming: 2 bases; J trimming: 5 bases; junction bases outside the gene matches: 8. CDR3 size: 16 residues. Germline values: CDR1 SGHTA, CDR2 FQGNSA. In nucleotides, the CDR3 is TGTGCCAGCAGCTTACTCCGGCGGGGGGACCACAATGAGCAGTTCTTC. Residues: CASSLLRRGDHNEQFF. The variable domain in full, with the rest retrieved from reference TRBV7-2 and TRBJ2-1, is GAGVSQSPSNKVTEKGKDVELRCDPISGHTALYWYRQSLGQGLEFLIYFQGNSAPDKSGLPSDRFSAERTGGSVSTLTIQRTQQEDSAVYLCASSLLRRGDHNEQFFGPGTRLTVL.

The gene calls are TRBV11-2 and TRBJ2-3, with 8 bases fitting TRBD2. The CDR3 has 15 amino acids. The germline CDR1 and CDR2 sequences are SGHAT and FQNNGV. V trimming: 4 bases; J trimming: 4 bases; junction bases outside the gene matches: 7. CDR3 sequence reads: CASSSGLVGADTQYF. The DNA for the CDR3 is TGTGCCAGCAGCTCGGGACTAGTCGGTGCAGATACGCAGTATTTT. Full variable domain (outside the CDR3, taken from reference TRBV11-2 and TRBJ2-3): EAGVAQSPRYKIIEKRQSVAFWCNPISGHATLYWYQQILGQGPKLLIQFQNNGVVDDSQLPKDRFSAERLKGVDSTLKIQPAKLEDSAVYLCASSSGLVGADTQYFGPGTRLTVL.

The chain employs TRBV6-1 and TRBJ1-2; tentatively, D is TRBD1 (5 bases). V gave up 2 bases and J gave up 7 bases, with 11 bases separating them. Per germline, CDR1 MNHNS and CDR2 SASEGT. The CDR3 has 13 amino acids. The CDR3 loop is CASSESGRLGYTF. The CDR3 DNA reads as TGTGCCAGCAGTGAATCAGGGAGGCTTGGCTACACCTTC.

The genes are TRBV28 and TRBJ1-6; D possibly corresponds to TRBD1 (6 bases). The CDR3 runs to 14 residues. The germline gives CDR1 MDHEN, CDR2 SYDVKM. The V end was cut by 6 bases, the J end by 14 bases, with 20 bases between. CDR3 nucleotide sequence: TGTGCCAGCAGAGAGCAGGGGTCCGAAGGAGCCCTCCACTTT. Amino acids: CASREQGSEGALHF.

The chain carries TRBV28 and TRBJ2-5; TRBD1 might be the D (6 bases). CDR1 and CDR2 from the germline V gene are MDHEN and SYDVKM. This CDR3 is 14 amino acids long. Trimming took off 7 bases at V and 0 bases at J, with 12 bases between the two ends. CDR3 nucleotides: TGTGCCAGCACCCCAGGGGTAAACCAAGAGACCCAGTACTTC. Its protein is CASTPGVNQETQYF. Full variable domain (remainder filled in from reference TRBV28 and TRBJ2-5): DVKVTQSSRYLVKRTGEKVFLECVQDMDHENMFWYRQDPGLGLRLIYFSYDVKMKEKGDIPEGYSVSREKKERFSLILESASTNQTSMYLCASTPGVNQETQYFGPGTRLLVL.